Each of the 17 T cell receptor beta chains below was sequenced from the same sample in a study of vaccination and CD4 T cells after COVID-19 (dated by TCRdb to about 2022). The treatment or condition label of this sample denotes: roughly nine-day PBMC culture with coronavirus spike peptide pools or control peptides (ViraFEST assay). Library method: PCR. This sample was sequenced with an Illumina iSeq 100. At the Johns Hopkins FTIC core, DNA from the cultured CD4+ T cells underwent TCR sequencing with the Oncomine TCR Beta short-read assay. TCRdb redid the processing of the public reads, applying fastp at Q25 and MiXCR, and retained in-frame beta chains. CDR3 protein sequences are deduplicated, and each keeps its most common genes and DNA. A total of 11,000 to 15,000 distinct CDR3 sequences appear in this sample, roughly 57% of them only once. Over 11% of the sample rests with the top ten. Their antigen targets remain unknown.

The source material was CD4+ T cells from blood, cultured in vitro. The receptors were sampled from a human donor who had recovered from COVID-19.

This clonotype was found a few times. This chain links TRBV2 with TRBJ1-2, with no clear D. CDR3 size: 13 residues. CDR1 and CDR2 from the germline V gene are SNHLY and FYNNEI. The V and J ends lost 7 bases and 0 bases respectively, with 9 bases between them. The CDR3 protein is CASMAEANYGYTF. CDR3 DNA: TGTGCCAGCATGGCAGAAGCTAACTATGGCTACACCTTC.

The chain links TRBV19 to TRBJ2-3; D remains unclear. V lost 4 bases to trimming and J lost 3 bases, with 11 bases between them. The CDR3 has 14 amino acids. Germline-derived CDR1 and CDR2 are LNHDA and SQIVND (reference sequence). The CDR3, as DNA: TGTGCCAGTAGTACGGACCGATGGACAGATACGCAGTATTTT. It encodes CASSTDRWTDTQYF.

The V gene is TRBV5-1, the J gene TRBJ1-6, with a tentative D call TRBD1 (5 bases). V was pared by 5 bases and J by 10 bases, with 13 bases between. Germline V gives CDR1 SGHRS, CDR2 YFSETQ. This CDR3 has 13 residues. DNA for the CDR3: TGCGCCAGCAGTCAGGGAATCAGATCACCCCTCCACTTT. Translating it yields CASSQGIRSPLHF.

The chain is built from TRBV29-1 and TRBJ2-3, with a tentative D call TRBD1 (5 bases). This CDR3 contains 12 residues. Deletions cut 5 bases from V and 4 bases from J, with 10 bases between. The germline CDR1 and CDR2 sequences are SQVTM and ANQGSEA. This CDR3 is CSVRRVPDTQYF. As DNA, the CDR3 is TGCAGCGTTCGCAGGGTCCCAGATACGCAGTATTTT.

This rearrangement joins TRBV2 to TRBJ2-5; TRBD2 matches 8 bases. Per the germline V gene, CDR1 is SNHLY and CDR2 is FYNNEI. Germline trimming cut 4 bases from V and 9 bases from J; bases unmatched to any gene: 10. The CDR3 contains 14 residues. The DNA for the CDR3 is TGTGCCAGCAGTGCGAGGGGGGCCGGGAGGGCCCAGTACTTC. Its protein is CASSARGAGRAQYF.

The V and J genes are TRBV7-3 and TRBJ1-2, with 8 bases fitting TRBD1. The V gene's germline CDR1 is SGHTA and CDR2 FQGTGA. This CDR3 region has 12 residues. Trimming at V came to 5 bases and at J to 8 bases, leaving 4 bases not matched to a gene. The CDR3 reads CASSPGTGGYTF. The CDR3 region has the DNA TGTGCCAGCAGCCCCGGGACAGGAGGCTACACCTTC. Full variable domain (missing parts from reference TRBV7-3 and TRBJ1-2): GAGVSQTPSNKVTEKGKYVELRCDPISGHTALYWYRQSLGQGPEFLIYFQGTGAADDSGLPNDRFFAVRPEGSVSTLKIQRTERGDSAVYLCASSPGTGGYTFGSGTRLTVV.

This clonotype has more than one count but fewer than ten. J is TRBJ1-5 and V is TRBV7-8; weak D call: TRBD1 (5 bases). This CDR3 region has 15 residues. V lost 3 bases and J 5 bases, leaving 14 bases between the germline ends. Germline assignment: CDR1 SGHVS and CDR2 FQNEAQ. The CDR3 bases are TGTGCCAGCAGCTTCAGGGCAGGGTGGGATCAGCCCCAGCATTTT. Its protein product is CASSFRAGWDQPQHF.

The V and J genes are TRBV6-1 and TRBJ2-3; maybe TRBD2 (5 bases). The germline V gene has CDR1 MNHNS and CDR2 SASEGT. The CDR3 extends over 15 amino acids. Trimming shortened V by 6 bases and J by 0 bases, and 13 bases separated the two germline ends. CDR3 amino acids: CASRRRRTSTDTQYF. Here the CDR3 DNA reads TGTGCCAGCAGACGCCGGAGGACCAGCACAGATACGCAGTATTTT.

This clonotype came up a few times. The chain carries TRBV20-1 and TRBJ2-7; a weak D match, TRBD2 (5 bases). Trimming removed 4 bases at V and 3 bases at J, with 16 bases between. Germline loops: CDR1 DFQATT, CDR2 SNEGSKA (reference sequence). The CDR3 length is 14 residues. The CDR3 spells CSANGVRRSYEQYF. CDR3 nucleotide sequence: TGCAGTGCTAATGGAGTCAGGAGGAGCTACGAGCAGTACTTC.

The J gene is TRBJ2-1, the V gene TRBV6-2 or TRBV6-3; the D gene is possibly TRBD2 (6 bases). CDR3 length: 14 residues. Germline V CDR1 and CDR2: MNHEY, SVGEGT. The V end lost 5 bases, the J end lost 5 bases, and 13 bases lay between the germline ends. The CDR3 is CASSLGTLDNEQFF. CDR3 nucleotide sequence: TGTGCCAGCAGTCTAGGGACTTTGGACAATGAGCAGTTCTTC.

This chain links TRBV20-1 with TRBJ2-5; D call uncertain. CDR3 length: 12 amino acids. CDR1 and CDR2 from the germline V gene are DFQATT and SNEGSKA (reference sequence). Trimming stripped 5 bases from V and 1 base from J, with 8 bases between. The CDR3 nucleotides are TGCAGTGCTGAACACATCCAAGAGACCCAGTACTTC. As protein: CSAEHIQETQYF.

This clonotype was seen only a few times. CDR3 bases: TGTGCCAGCAGGGCCGGTACTAAGAATTCACCCCTCCACTTT. It specifies CASRAGTKNSPLHF. The chain uses TRBV7-3 and TRBJ1-6; D is uncertain. This CDR3 spans 14 amino acids. The germline V and J ends were trimmed by 6 bases and 7 bases, with 13 bases remaining between them. Looked up from germline, CDR1 is SGHTA and CDR2 is FQGTGA.

The chain recombines TRBV20-1 with TRBJ1-6; 7 nucleotides match TRBD1. The germline V gene has CDR1 DFQATT and CDR2 SNEGSKA (reference sequence). The trim removed 6 bases at V and 4 bases at J, leaving 3 bases unmatched. CDR3 length equals 13 residues. As DNA, the CDR3 is TGCAGTGCCCCGGGACAGTATAATTCACCCCTCCACTTT. Translated, it gives CSAPGQYNSPLHF.

A single count supports this clonotype. This chain joins TRBV20-1 and TRBJ2-5; 10 nucleotides line up with TRBD2. Germline V gene sequence: CDR1 DFQATT, CDR2 SNEGSKA (reference sequence). The CDR3 has 13 residues. V gave up 6 bases and J gave up 2 bases; unmatched junction bases: 3. CDR3 sequence: CSAGTSAQETQYF. In DNA, the CDR3 is TGCAGTGCGGGGACTAGCGCGCAAGAGACCCAGTACTTC.

The genes are TRBV19 and TRBJ2-5; TRBD2 aligns across 8 bases. This CDR3 is 15 amino acids long. J lost 5 bases, V lost 7 bases, and 12 bases had no gene match. Germline V gene sequence: CDR1 LNHDA, CDR2 SQIVND (reference sequence). CDR3 protein: CASTPRTGGGETQYF. The CDR3 region has the DNA TGTGCCAGTACCCCCCGAACGGGGGGGGGGGAGACCCAGTACTTC.

The V and J genes are TRBV20-1 and TRBJ2-7; tentatively, D is TRBD2 (6 bases). The CDR3 runs to 18 residues. Trimming cost V 5 bases and J 0 bases, with 26 bases left between them. Germline V gives CDR1 DFQATT, CDR2 SNEGSKA (reference sequence). CDR3 DNA sequence: TGCAGTGCTCCACATCCCCCGTCCGGGACTCAGAGCTCCTACGAGCAGTACTTC. Protein sequence: CSAPHPPSGTQSSYEQYF.

The chain uses TRBV30 and TRBJ2-7, with a weak D call TRBD1 (6 bases). Germline V CDR1 and CDR2: GTSNPN, SVGIG (reference sequence). There are 12 residues in the CDR3. V lost 3 bases, J lost 5 bases, and 11 bases lay in between. The CDR3 protein is CAWSNKGDEQYF. The CDR3 region has the DNA TGTGCCTGGAGCAATAAGGGGGACGAGCAGTACTTC.